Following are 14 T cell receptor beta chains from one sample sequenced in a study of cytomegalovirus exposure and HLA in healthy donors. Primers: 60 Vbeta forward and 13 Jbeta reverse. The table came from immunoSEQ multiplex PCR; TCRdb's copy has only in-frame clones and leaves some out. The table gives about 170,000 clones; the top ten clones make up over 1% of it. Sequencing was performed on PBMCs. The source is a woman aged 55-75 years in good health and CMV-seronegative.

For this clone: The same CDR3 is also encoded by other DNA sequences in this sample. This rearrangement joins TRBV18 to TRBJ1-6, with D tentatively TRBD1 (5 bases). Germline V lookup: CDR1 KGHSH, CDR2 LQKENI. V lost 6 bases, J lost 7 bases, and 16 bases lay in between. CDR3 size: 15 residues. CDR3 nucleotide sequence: TGTGCCAGCTCCCCTACTCTGACAGCCAATTCACCCCTCCACTTT. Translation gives CASSPTLTANSPLHF. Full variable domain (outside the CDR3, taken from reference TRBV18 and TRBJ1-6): NAGVMQNPRHLVRRRGQEARLRCSPMKGHSHVYWYRQLPEEGLKFMVYLQKENIIDESGMPKERFSAEFPKEGPSILRIQQVVRGDSAAYFCASSPTLTANSPLHFGNGTRLTVT.

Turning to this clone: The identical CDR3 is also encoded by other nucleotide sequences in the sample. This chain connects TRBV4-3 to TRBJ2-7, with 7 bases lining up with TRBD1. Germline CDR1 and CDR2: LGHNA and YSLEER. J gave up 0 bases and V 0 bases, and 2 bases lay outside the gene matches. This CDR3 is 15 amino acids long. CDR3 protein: CASSQDRDSSYEQYF. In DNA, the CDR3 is TGCGCCAGCAGCCAAGATCGGGACAGCTCCTACGAGCAGTACTTC.

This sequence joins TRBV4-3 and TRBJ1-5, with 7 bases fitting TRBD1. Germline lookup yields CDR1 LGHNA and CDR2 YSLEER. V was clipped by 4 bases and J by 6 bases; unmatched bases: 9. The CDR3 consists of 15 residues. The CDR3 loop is CASSPGGGRGQPQHF. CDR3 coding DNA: TGCGCCAGCAGCCCGGGAGGGGGCAGGGGTCAGCCCCAGCATTTT.

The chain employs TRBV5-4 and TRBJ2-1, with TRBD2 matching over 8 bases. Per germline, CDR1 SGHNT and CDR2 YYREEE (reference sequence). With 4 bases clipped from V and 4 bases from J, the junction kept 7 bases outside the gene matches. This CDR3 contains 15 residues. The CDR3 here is CASSPPGGQYNEQFF. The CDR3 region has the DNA TGTGCCAGCAGCCCTCCGGGGGGGCAATACAATGAGCAGTTCTTC.

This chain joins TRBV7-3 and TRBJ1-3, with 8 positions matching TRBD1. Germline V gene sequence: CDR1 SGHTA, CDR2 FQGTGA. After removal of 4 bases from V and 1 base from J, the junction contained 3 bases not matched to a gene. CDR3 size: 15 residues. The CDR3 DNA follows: TGTGCCAGCAGCTCCACAGGGGGATCTGGAAACACCATATATTTT. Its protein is CASSSTGGSGNTIYF.

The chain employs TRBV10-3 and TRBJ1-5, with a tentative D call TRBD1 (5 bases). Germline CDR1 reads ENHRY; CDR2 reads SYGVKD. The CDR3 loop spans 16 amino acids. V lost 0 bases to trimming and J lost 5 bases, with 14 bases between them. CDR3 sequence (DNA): TGTGCCATCAGTGAGTCGACTGTGGGAGGGGATCAGCCCCAGCATTTT. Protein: CAISESTVGGDQPQHF.

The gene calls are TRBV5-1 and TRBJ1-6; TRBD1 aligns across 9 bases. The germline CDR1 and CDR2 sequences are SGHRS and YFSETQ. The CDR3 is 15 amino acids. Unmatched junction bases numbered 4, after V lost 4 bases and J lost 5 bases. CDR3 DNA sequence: TGCGCCAGCAGCCCCGGGACAGGGAATAATTCACCCCTCCACTTT. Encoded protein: CASSPGTGNNSPLHF.

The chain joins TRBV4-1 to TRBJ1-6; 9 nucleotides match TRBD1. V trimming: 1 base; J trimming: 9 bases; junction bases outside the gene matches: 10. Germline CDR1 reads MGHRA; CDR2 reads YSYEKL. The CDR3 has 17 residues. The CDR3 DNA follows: TGCGCCAGCAGCCAAGTCATGGCGGGACAGGGTTCTTCACCCCTCCACTTT. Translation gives CASSQVMAGQGSSPLHF.

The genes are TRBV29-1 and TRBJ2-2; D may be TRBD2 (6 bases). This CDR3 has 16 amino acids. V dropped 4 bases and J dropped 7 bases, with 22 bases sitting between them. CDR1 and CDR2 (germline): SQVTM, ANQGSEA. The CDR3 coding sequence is TGCAGCGTTGCCTTCCCCTTGACTAGATTCGTCGGGGAGCTGTTTTTT. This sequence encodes CSVAFPLTRFVGELFF.

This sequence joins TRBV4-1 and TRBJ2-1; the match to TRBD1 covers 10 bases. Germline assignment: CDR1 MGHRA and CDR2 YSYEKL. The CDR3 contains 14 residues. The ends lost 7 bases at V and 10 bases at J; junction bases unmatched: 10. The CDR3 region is CASTPGQGKGEQFF. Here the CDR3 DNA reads TGCGCCAGCACCCCGGGACAGGGGAAAGGGGAGCAGTTCTTC.

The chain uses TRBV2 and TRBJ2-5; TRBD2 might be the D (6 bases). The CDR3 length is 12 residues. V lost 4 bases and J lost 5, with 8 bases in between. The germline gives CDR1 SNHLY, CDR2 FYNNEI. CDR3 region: CASSAGTETQYF. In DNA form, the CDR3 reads TGTGCCAGCAGTGCCGGGACTGAGACCCAGTACTTC.

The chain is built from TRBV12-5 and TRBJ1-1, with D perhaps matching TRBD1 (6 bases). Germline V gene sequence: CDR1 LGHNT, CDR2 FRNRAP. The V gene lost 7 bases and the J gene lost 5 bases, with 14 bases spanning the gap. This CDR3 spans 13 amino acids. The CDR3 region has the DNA TGTGCTAGTGCCAATTGGCAGGGGACTGAAGCTTTCTTT. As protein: CASANWQGTEAFF. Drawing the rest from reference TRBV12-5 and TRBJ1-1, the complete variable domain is DARVTQTPRHKVTEMGQEVTMRCQPILGHNTVFWYRQTMMQGLELLAYFRNRAPLDDSGMPKDRFSAEMPDATLATLKIQPSEPRDSAVYFCASANWQGTEAFFGQGTRLTVV.

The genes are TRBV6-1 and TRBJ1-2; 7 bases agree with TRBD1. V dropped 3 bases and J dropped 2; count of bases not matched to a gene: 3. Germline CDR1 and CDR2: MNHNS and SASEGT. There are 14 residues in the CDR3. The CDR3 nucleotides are TGTGCCAGCAGTGATGCGGGACAGAACTATGGCTACACCTTC. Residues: CASSDAGQNYGYTF.

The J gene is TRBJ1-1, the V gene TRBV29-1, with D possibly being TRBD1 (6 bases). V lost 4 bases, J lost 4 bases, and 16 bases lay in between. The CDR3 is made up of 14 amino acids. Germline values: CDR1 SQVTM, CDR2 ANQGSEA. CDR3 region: CSVGGGPTSTEAFF. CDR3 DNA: TGCAGCGTTGGGGGGGGGCCGACCAGCACTGAAGCTTTCTTT. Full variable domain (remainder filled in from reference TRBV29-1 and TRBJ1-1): SAVISQKPSRDICQRGTSLTIQCQVDSQVTMMFWYRQQPGQSLTLIATANQGSEATYESGFVIDKFPISRPNLTFSTLTVSNMSPEDSSIYLCSVGGGPTSTEAFFGQGTRLTVV.